The TCR beta chain under discussion was sequenced for a study of blood T cells in healthy people across ages (dated by TCRdb to the mid-2010s). Background on the whole study: Template switching captured roughly one uniquely barcoded TCR beta cDNA molecule per two T cells in model experiments. To track age-related changes in TCR beta repertoire diversity, the study relied on deep sequencing normalized with unique cDNA molecular identifiers. Four age groups were formed from the donors: young (average 16 years), middle-aged (approximately 41), aged (about 62) and long-lived (roughly 81). The study analyzed two additional independent replicas of 1 million unique cDNA reads from the same blood draw for two donors, one aged 18 to 30 and one aged 80 or older. To avoid experimental bias, donors of different ages were randomly spread across the sequencing lanes.

CDR1 and CDR2, per the germline V gene (reference sequence), are SEHNR and FQNEAQ. The CDR3 goes from the cysteine to the phenylalanine over 13 residues. The only DNA kept is the CDR3, 39 bases in frame from the first base. Trimming removed 6 bases from V and 2 bases from J; the gene matches leave 4 bases unexplained. This clonotype has just a few counts. Its binding antigen is unknown. No much larger clone is present one base from it, and per-base qualities are unavailable. Donors were 40 or so systemically healthy Caucasian individuals from Russia aged roughly 6 to 100 years. Each donor gave approximately 9.4 milliliters of peripheral blood, drawn into EDTA-treated Vacutainer tubes. Ficoll-Paque density-gradient centrifugation was used to isolate PBMCs, with at least 6 million per sample. Total RNA was extracted from PBMCs with Trizol reagent, with at least 6 micrograms obtained per sample. The percentages of naive CD45RAhigh/CD27high T cells were determined by flow cytometry on a PBMC aliquot from every donor.

Study-level results and caveats: Compared with the aged group, the long-lived group had more naive CD4+ T cells, fewer expanded clones and increased TCR diversity, a pattern suggesting age selection. Observed TCR beta diversity per million T cells fell roughly linearly with age, and a significant reduction was already apparent by age roughly 40. Donor CMV infection status was unknown, potentially confounding age-related changes in expanded clonotypes. Total diversity estimates from one million sequenced T cells were considered lower bounds and underestimates. Observed TCR beta diversity correlated strongly with the percentage of naive T cells measured by flow cytometry. Bulk unsorted PBMC profiling prevented conclusive comparison of naive and antigen-experienced compartments.

Library construction relied on 5' RACE. The sequencer listed for this sample is Illumina HiSeq 2500. A second about 7 to 12 cycle PCR used a sample-barcoded 5' primer and a J-beta primer mix. A unique molecular identifier was introduced onto each TCR beta cDNA molecule by a template-switch 5' adaptor carrying 12 random nucleotides. Each sample yielded at least 2.5 million CDR3-containing paired-end reads. First-strand cDNA was synthesized from all RNA with the Mint cDNA synthesis kit, primed by a TRBC-specific oligonucleotide. Following uracil-DNA glycosylase treatment, all cDNA underwent a first 18-cycle PCR with the universal primers M1SS and BC2_uni_R. Under the source paper's analysis protocol: For normalization, 1 million high-quality reads were randomly selected from each sample, with every read carrying a distinct molecular identifier. Instead of being binned into consensus sequences, reads that shared molecular identifiers were thrown out. MiTCR, with a Q25 quality threshold and the strictest error-elimination algorithm, was used for CDR3 identification, clonotype clustering and error correction. A nonparametric unseen species model with Euler transformation was used to estimate lower-bound total TCR beta diversity. The public reads were quality trimmed at Q25 with fastp and then assembled into clones with MiXCR by TCRdb, keeping productive beta chains. When rows share a CDR3 protein, they turn into one entry using the most common DNA and genes. For this entry, the V and J calls and clone size follow TCRdb and not the study's own pipeline. The sample includes 800,000 to 950,000 distinct CDR3 sequences, with around 36% observed a single time. The top ten hold 13% of the sample.

The sequence is built from TRBV7-9 and TRBJ2-7; the junction holds 7 bases that match TRBD1. The clonotype comes from a young man in good health. Material for sequencing was blood. In nucleotide form, the sequence is TGTGCCAGCAGACTAGGGACAGCCTACGAGCAGTACTTC. Its product reads: CASRLGTAYEQYF.